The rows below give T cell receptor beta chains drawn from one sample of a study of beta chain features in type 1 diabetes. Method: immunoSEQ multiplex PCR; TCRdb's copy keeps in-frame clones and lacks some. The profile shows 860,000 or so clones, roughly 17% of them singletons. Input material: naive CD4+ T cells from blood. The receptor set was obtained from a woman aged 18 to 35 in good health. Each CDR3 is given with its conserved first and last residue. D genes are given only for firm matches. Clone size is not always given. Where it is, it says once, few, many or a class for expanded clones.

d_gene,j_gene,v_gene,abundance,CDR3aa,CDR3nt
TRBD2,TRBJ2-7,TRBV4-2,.,CASSQGPLAEYEQYF,TGTGCCAGCAGCCAAGGGCCACTAGCGGAGTACGAGCAGTACTTC
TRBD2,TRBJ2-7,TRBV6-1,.,CASSRVLAGGDEQYF,TGTGCCAGCAGTCGCGTACTAGCGGGAGGCGATGAGCAGTACTTC
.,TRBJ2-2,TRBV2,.,CASKTTNTGELFF,TGTGCCAGCAAAACTACCAACACCGGGGAGCTGTTTTTT
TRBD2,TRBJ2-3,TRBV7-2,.,CASSLVTGGNFF,TGTGCCAGCAGCTTAGTCACGGGAGGTAACTTTTTT
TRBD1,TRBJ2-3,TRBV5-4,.,CASSFEGAGTQYF,TGTGCCAGCAGCTTTGAGGGGGCGGGTACGCAGTATTTT
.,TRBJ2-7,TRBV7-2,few,CASTRQPFGEQYF,TGTGCCAGCACCCGTCAGCCCTTCGGCGAGCAGTACTTC
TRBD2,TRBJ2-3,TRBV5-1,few,CASSDLGGSMTDTQYF,TGCGCCAGCAGCGACCTCGGCGGGAGTATGACAGATACGCAGTATTTT
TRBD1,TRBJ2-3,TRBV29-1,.,CSVERGLGADTQYF,TGCAGCGTTGAAAGGGGGCTCGGGGCAGATACGCAGTATTTT
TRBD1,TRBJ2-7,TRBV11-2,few,CASSLGGTGYEQYF,TGTGCCAGCAGCTTAGGAGGGACAGGCTACGAGCAGTACTTC
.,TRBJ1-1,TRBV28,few,CASQENTEAFF,TGTGCCAGCCAGGAGAACACTGAAGCTTTCTTT
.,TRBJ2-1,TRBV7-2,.,CASSGTRGNEQFF,TGTGCCAGCAGCGGCACTAGGGGCAATGAGCAGTTCTTC
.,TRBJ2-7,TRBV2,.,CATSSAGEQYF,TGTGCCACCTCTTCTGCGGGCGAGCAGTACTTC
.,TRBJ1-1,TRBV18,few,CASSPVQQNTEAFF,TGTGCCAGCTCACCAGTGCAACAGAACACTGAAGCTTTCTTT
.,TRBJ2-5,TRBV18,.,CASSPTERQETQYF,TGTGCCAGCTCACCCACGGAGCGGCAAGAGACCCAGTACTTC
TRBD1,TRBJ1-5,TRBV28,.,CASSTGTGGQPQHF,TGTGCCAGCAGTACCGGGACAGGGGGACAGCCCCAGCATTTT
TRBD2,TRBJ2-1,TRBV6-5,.,CASGPLAGTYNEQFF,TGTGCCAGCGGCCCGCTAGCGGGAACCTACAATGAGCAGTTCTTC
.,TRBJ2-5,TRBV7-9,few,CASSSGELTQYF,TGTGCCAGCAGCTCGGGGGAACTGACCCAGTACTTC
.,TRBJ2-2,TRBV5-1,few,CASRRAGQNTGELFF,TGCGCCAGCAGAAGGGCAGGGCAGAACACCGGGGAGCTGTTTTTT
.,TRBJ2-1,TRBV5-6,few,CASSPPGSLVYNEQFF,TGTGCCAGCAGCCCTCCGGGGTCCCTGGTCTACAATGAGCAGTTCTTC
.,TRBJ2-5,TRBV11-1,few,CASSPGSYETQYF,TGTGCCAGCAGCCCAGGGAGTTATGAGACCCAGTACTTC
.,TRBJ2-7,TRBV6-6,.,CASSYSSGSRYEQYF,TGTGCCAGCAGTTACTCGTCGGGGTCTCGCTACGAGCAGTACTTC
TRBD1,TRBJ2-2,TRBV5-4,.,CASSGTKQGTGELFF,TGTGCCAGCAGCGGAACGAAACAGGGGACCGGGGAGCTGTTTTTT
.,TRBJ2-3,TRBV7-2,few,CASSQRYTQYF,TGTGCCAGCAGCCAGCGATATACGCAGTATTTT
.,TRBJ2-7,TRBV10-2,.,CASSKGTGSSYEQYF,TGCGCCAGCAGTAAAGGGACTGGTTCCTCCTACGAGCAGTACTTC
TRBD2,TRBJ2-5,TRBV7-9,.,CASSLDSGNRQETQYF,TGTGCCAGCAGCTTAGATAGCGGGAATCGCCAAGAGACCCAGTACTTC
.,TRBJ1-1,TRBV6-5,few,CASTWKGATEAFF,TGTGCCAGCACCTGGAAAGGGGCCACTGAAGCTTTCTTT
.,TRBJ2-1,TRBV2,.,CASSVAYNEQFF,TGTGCCAGTTCCGTAGCCTACAATGAGCAGTTCTTC
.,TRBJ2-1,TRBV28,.,CASSLSWGGREYNEQFF,TGTGCCAGCAGTTTATCTTGGGGGGGGCGCGAGTACAATGAGCAGTTCTTC
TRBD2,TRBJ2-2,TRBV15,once,CATSRVVVSGSSSGELFF,TGTGCCACCAGCAGAGTTGTTGTCAGCGGGAGCTCATCCGGGGAGCTGTTTTTT
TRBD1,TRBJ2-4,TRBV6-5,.,CASSYSQGAAKNIQYF,TGTGCCAGCAGTTACTCACAGGGGGCCGCCAAAAACATTCAGTACTTC
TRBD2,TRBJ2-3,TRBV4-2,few,CASSQDLAGGDTQYF,TGTGCCAGCAGCCAAGATCTAGCGGGAGGAGATACGCAGTATTTT
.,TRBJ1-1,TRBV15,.,CATSRVPTTTEAFF,TGTGCCACCAGCAGAGTGCCAACAACCACTGAAGCTTTCTTT
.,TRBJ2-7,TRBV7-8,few,CASSLTGSSYEQYF,TGTGCCAGCAGCTTGACTGGTAGCTCCTACGAGCAGTACTTC
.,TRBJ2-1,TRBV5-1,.,CASSSGPGNEQFF,TGCGCCAGCAGCTCGGGCCCCGGTAATGAGCAGTTCTTC
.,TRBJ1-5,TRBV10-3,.,CAISEDRRDQPQHF,TGTGCCATCAGTGAAGACCGGCGGGATCAGCCCCAGCATTTT
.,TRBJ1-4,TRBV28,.,CASSAEGTNEKLFF,TGTGCCAGCAGTGCGGAGGGAACTAATGAAAAACTGTTTTTT
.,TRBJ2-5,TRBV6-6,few,CASSSTGLNDQYF,TGTGCCAGCAGTTCTACGGGACTTAACGACCAGTACTTC
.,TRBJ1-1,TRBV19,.,CASSILEDNTEAFF,TGTGCCAGTAGTATCCTTGAGGACAACACTGAAGCTTTCTTT
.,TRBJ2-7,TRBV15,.,CATSRDLRNEQYF,TGTGCCACCAGCAGAGATCTGAGGAACGAGCAGTACTTC
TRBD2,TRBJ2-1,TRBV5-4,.,CASSPGGGESYNEQFF,TGTGCCAGCAGCCCCGGGGGGGGAGAATCCTACAATGAGCAGTTCTTC
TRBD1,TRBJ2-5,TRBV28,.,CASRPPWTGKLQETQYF,TGTGCCAGCAGACCTCCATGGACAGGGAAACTGCAAGAGACCCAGTACTTC
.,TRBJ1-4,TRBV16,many,CASSQSTRGKLFF,TGTGCCAGCAGCCAATCCACGCGGGGAAAACTGTTTTTT
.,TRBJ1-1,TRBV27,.,CASSFSWGGGSPEAFF,TGTGCCAGCAGTTTTTCGTGGGGAGGGGGAAGCCCTGAAGCTTTCTTT
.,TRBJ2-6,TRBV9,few,CASSVAVSSGANVLTF,TGTGCCAGCAGCGTAGCGGTTAGCTCTGGGGCCAACGTCCTGACTTTC
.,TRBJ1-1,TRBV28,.,CASRPTGGTEAFF,TGTGCCAGCAGACCAACGGGGGGGACTGAAGCTTTCTTT
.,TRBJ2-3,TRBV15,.,CATSRDRGRNTQYF,TGTGCCACCAGCAGAGACAGGGGTAGGAATACGCAGTATTTT
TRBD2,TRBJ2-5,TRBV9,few,CASSVDPSGRAGEQYF,TGTGCCAGCAGCGTAGATCCTAGCGGGAGGGCCGGAGAGCAGTACTTC
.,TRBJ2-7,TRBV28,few,CASRGAGRGLGYEQYF,TGTGCCAGCAGGGGGGCGGGACGTGGACTCGGATACGAGCAGTACTTC
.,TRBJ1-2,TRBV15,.,CATSSDPGAYGYTF,TGTGCCACCAGCAGCGATCCCGGGGCCTATGGCTACACCTTC
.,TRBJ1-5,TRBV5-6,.,CASSAQGRQPQHF,TGTGCCAGCAGCGCACAGGGTCGACAGCCCCAGCATTTT
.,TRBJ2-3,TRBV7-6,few,CASSPGPATDTQYF,TGTGCCAGCAGCCCCGGCCCGGCCACAGATACGCAGTATTTT